This is a list of T cell receptor beta chains from one sample in a study of beta chain features in type 1 diabetes. Sequencing was performed with immunoSEQ multiplex PCR; in TCRdb, only in-frame clones are kept and a portion is missing. This table holds 600,000 to 650,000 clones, 15% to 18% found once. Sample: naive CD4+ T cells from blood. The receptor set was obtained from a man between 18 and 35 years old in good health. CDR3s include the opening cysteine and the closing phenylalanine or tryptophan. The order of the fields is V gene, J gene, D gene, clone size, CDR3 protein, CDR3 DNA. A D gene is named only where the DNA matches it firmly. Clone size is not always given. Where it is, it says once, few, many or a class for expanded clones.

TRBV9	TRBJ1-1	.	few	CASSVLAGGGTEAFF	TGTGCCAGCAGCGTATTGGCGGGGGGAGGCACTGAAGCTTTCTTT
TRBV5-1	TRBJ1-5	.	few	CASSLGQTDNQPQHF	TGCGCCAGCAGCTTGGGGCAGACCGACAATCAGCCCCAGCATTTT
TRBV30	TRBJ1-2	.	.	CAWRERALVGYTF	TGTGCCTGGAGGGAGCGGGCATTGGTGGGCTACACCTTC
TRBV5-6	TRBJ2-1	.	.	CASSKNNEQFF	TGTGCCAGCAGCAAGAACAATGAGCAGTTCTTC
TRBV7-7	TRBJ2-5	.	few	CASSFGQAPRAQYF	TGTGCTAGCAGCTTTGGTCAGGCTCCAAGGGCCCAGTACTTC
TRBV5-1	TRBJ1-4	.	.	CASSLGDQTNEKLFF	TGCGCCAGCAGCTTAGGGGACCAAACTAATGAAAAACTGTTTTTT
TRBV6-6	TRBJ1-1	.	few	CASSYSFRNEAFF	TGTGCCAGCAGTTACTCGTTTCGGAATGAAGCTTTCTTT
TRBV28	TRBJ2-4	.	.	CASSSLETLAKNIQYF	TGTGCCAGCAGTTCCCTAGAGACCTTAGCCAAAAACATTCAGTACTTC
TRBV27	TRBJ1-6	.	few	CASSLSQGGIYNSPLHF	TGTGCCAGCAGTTTATCACAGGGAGGCATCTATAATTCACCCCTCCACTTT
TRBV7-3	TRBJ1-2	.	.	CASSPQGLGGYTF	TGTGCCAGCAGCCCCCAGGGATTGGGCGGCTACACCTTC
TRBV7-3	TRBJ2-5	.	.	CASSPVRGGKETQYF	TGTGCCAGCAGCCCTGTGCGGGGCGGGAAAGAGACCCAGTACTTC
TRBV27	TRBJ1-1	TRBD1	few	CASSSRTGGSNTEAFF	TGTGCCAGCAGTTCTCGGACAGGGGGCTCGAACACTGAAGCTTTCTTT
TRBV6-6	TRBJ1-3	.	.	CASSPGRWGNTIYF	TGTGCCAGCAGTCCGGGACGGTGGGGAAACACCATATATTTT
TRBV5-5	TRBJ2-4	.	.	CASSLRRREAKNIQYF	TGTGCCAGCAGCTTACGTAGGAGGGAAGCCAAAAACATTCAGTACTTC
TRBV9	TRBJ1-6	.	.	CASSVGWGNSPLHF	TGTGCCAGCAGCGTAGGGTGGGGCAATTCACCCCTCCACTTT
TRBV29-1	TRBJ1-1	TRBD1	few	CSVFRGLNAEAFF	TGCAGCGTATTCAGGGGGTTAAACGCTGAAGCTTTCTTT
TRBV4-3	TRBJ1-1	.	.	CASSQESHYNTEAFF	TGCGCCAGCAGCCAAGAGTCCCACTACAACACTGAAGCTTTCTTT
TRBV9	TRBJ2-3	.	.	CASSENPPGATDTQYF	TGTGCCAGCAGCGAAAACCCACCCGGAGCCACAGATACGCAGTATTTT
TRBV29-1	TRBJ2-7	TRBD1	few	CSVSPPTGSSYEQYF	TGCAGCGTTTCCCCCCCGACAGGGAGCTCCTACGAGCAGTACTTC
TRBV27	TRBJ1-5	TRBD1	.	CASSLSHRGYQPQHF	TGTGCCAGCAGTTTATCCCACAGGGGTTATCAGCCCCAGCATTTT
TRBV18	TRBJ2-7	.	.	CASSPPSVYEQYF	TGTGCCAGCTCACCACCGTCAGTCTACGAGCAGTACTTC
TRBV7-9	TRBJ2-7	.	few	CASSTRQVPEQYF	TGTGCCAGCAGCACGCGACAAGTCCCCGAGCAGTACTTC
TRBV5-4	TRBJ2-5	.	few	CASSDFLGQGEETQYF	TGCGCCAGCAGCGATTTTTTGGGGCAGGGTGAAGAGACCCAGTACTTC
TRBV25-1	TRBJ2-3	.	few	CASSSGAFSTDTQYF	TGTGCCAGCTCTTCAGGGGCGTTTAGCACAGATACGCAGTATTTT
TRBV6-5	TRBJ2-1	.	.	CASGQHNEQFF	TGTGCCAGCGGTCAACACAATGAGCAGTTCTTC
TRBV19	TRBJ1-1	TRBD1	few	CASSGTDDTEAFF	TGTGCCAGTAGCGGGACAGACGACACTGAAGCTTTCTTT
TRBV2	TRBJ2-6	.	.	CASSDWAGPLSGANVLTF	TGTGCCAGCAGTGATTGGGCAGGGCCTCTGAGTGGGGCCAACGTCCTGACTTTC
TRBV30	TRBJ1-6	TRBD1	.	CAWNPSPGTGASHVTLHF	TGTGCCTGGAATCCTTCGCCCGGGACAGGGGCTTCCCACGTCACCCTCCACTTT
TRBV18	TRBJ2-5	.	.	CASSPPGTPQETQYF	TGTGCCAGCTCACCACCCGGGACACCTCAAGAGACCCAGTACTTC
TRBV5-1	TRBJ2-1	.	.	CASSSPREQFF	TGCGCCAGCAGCTCCCCCCGTGAGCAGTTCTTC
TRBV6-1	TRBJ2-1	TRBD1	.	CASSVTGVLQFF	TGTGCCAGCAGTGTTACAGGGGTCCTGCAGTTCTTC
TRBV27	TRBJ2-1	.	.	CASSLLLGSSYNEQFF	TGTGCCAGCAGTTTATTACTAGGGAGCTCCTACAATGAGCAGTTCTTC
TRBV14	TRBJ2-7	.	.	CASSQATSQGNYEQYF	TGTGCCAGCAGCCAAGCCACCTCACAGGGCAACTACGAGCAGTACTTC
TRBV27	TRBJ2-7	.	.	CAGGWTYEQYF	TGTGCCGGAGGTTGGACCTACGAGCAGTACTTC
TRBV5-4	TRBJ2-7	.	few	CASSSAKSLVASSYEQYF	TGTGCCAGCAGCTCCGCAAAATCTTTGGTGGCTAGCTCCTACGAGCAGTACTTC
TRBV7-2	TRBJ2-2	TRBD1	.	CASSLVDRRWTGELFF	TGTGCCAGCAGCTTAGTGGACAGGAGATGGACCGGGGAGCTGTTTTTT
TRBV7-2	TRBJ1-1	.	.	CASSWGDREAFF	TGTGCCAGCAGCTGGGGGGACCGTGAGGCTTTCTTT
TRBV15	TRBJ2-7	TRBD2	once	CATSRGGGVNEQYF	TGTGCCACCAGCAGAGGCGGGGGGGTCAACGAGCAGTACTTC
TRBV29-1	TRBJ1-3	.	few	CSVGGGNTIYF	TGCAGCGTTGGAGGTGGAAACACCATATATTTT
TRBV7-2	TRBJ2-1	.	few	CASSRGVYNEQFF	TGTGCCAGCAGCCGCGGGGTTTACAATGAGCAGTTCTTC
TRBV9	TRBJ1-3	TRBD1	few	CASSLRTGAGNTIYF	TGTGCCAGCAGCCTCCGGACAGGGGCTGGAAACACCATATATTTT
TRBV7-2	TRBJ1-2	TRBD1	.	CASSLPGQGRANYGYTF	TGTGCCAGCAGCCTCCCGGGACAGGGAAGGGCTAACTATGGCTACACCTTC
TRBV7-2	TRBJ2-2	.	.	CASSFRGSTNTGELFF	TGTGCCAGCAGCTTCCGGGGCTCGACGAACACCGGGGAGCTGTTTTTT
TRBV29-1	TRBJ1-3	TRBD1	.	CSAKQGFTGNTIYF	TGCAGCGCCAAACAGGGGTTTACTGGAAACACCATATATTTT